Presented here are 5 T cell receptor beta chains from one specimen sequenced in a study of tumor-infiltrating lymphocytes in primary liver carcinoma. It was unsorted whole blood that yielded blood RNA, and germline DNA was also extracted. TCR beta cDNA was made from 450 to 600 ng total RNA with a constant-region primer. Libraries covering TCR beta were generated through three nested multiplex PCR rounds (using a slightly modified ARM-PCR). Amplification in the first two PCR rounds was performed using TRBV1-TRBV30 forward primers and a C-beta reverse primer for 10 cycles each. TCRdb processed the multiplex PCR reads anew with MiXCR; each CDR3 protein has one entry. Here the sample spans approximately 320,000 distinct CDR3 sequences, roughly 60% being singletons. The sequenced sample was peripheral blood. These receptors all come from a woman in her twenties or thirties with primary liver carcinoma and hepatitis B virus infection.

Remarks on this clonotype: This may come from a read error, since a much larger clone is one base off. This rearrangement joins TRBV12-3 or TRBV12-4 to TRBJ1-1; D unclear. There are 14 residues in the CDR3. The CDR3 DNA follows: TGTGGCAGCAGTCCTCCGAGGGAGAACACTGAAGCTTTCTTT. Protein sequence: CGSSPPRENTEAFF.

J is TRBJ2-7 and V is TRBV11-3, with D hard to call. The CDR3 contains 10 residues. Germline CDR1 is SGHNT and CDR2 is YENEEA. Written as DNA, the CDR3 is TGTGCTAGGACCGACTACGAGCAGTACTTC. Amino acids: CARTDYEQYF.

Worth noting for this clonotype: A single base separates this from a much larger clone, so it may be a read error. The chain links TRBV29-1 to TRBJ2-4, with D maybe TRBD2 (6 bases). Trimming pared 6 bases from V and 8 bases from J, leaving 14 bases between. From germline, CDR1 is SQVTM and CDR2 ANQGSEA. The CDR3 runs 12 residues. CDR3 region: CSVGTGGDIQYF. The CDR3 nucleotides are TGCAGCGTGGGGACTGGCGGAGACATTCAGTACTTC.

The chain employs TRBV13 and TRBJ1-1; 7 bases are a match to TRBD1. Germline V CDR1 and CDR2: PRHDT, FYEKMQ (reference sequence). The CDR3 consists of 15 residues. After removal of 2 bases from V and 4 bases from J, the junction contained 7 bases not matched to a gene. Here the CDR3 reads CASSLRGLGRTEAFF. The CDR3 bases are TGTGCCAGCAGCTTAAGGGGGCTTGGTCGCACTGAAGCTTTCTTT.

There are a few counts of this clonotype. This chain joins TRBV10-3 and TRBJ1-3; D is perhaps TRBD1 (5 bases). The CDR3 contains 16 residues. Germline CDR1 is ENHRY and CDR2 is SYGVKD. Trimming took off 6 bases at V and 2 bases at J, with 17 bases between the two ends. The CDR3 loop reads CAIRDRLGPPGNTIYF. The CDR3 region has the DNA TGTGCCATCAGAGACAGACTAGGCCCACCTGGAAACACCATATATTTT.